This TCR beta chain was obtained from a study of response to subunit inactivated influenza vaccine. This clonotype appeared a few times. Its matching antigen is unknown. Study outcomes and limitations: It was suggested by the authors that few new T cells are recruited by each seasonal influenza vaccination.

TCRdb re-analysed the RT-PCR reads in MiXCR, keeping a single row per CDR3 protein. The data show 170,000 or so distinct CDR3 sequences, around 10% seen once. From germline, CDR1 is SGHAT and CDR2 FQNNGV. There are 15 residues in the CDR3. Trimming at V came to 5 bases and at J to 5 bases, leaving 9 bases not matched to a gene. Material: CD8+ T cells sorted from PBMCs, obtained around 2 years after vaccination. This sequence was found in a man aged 45-69 years who received an inactivated influenza vaccine. The V call is TRBV11-2, the J call TRBJ1-2, with TRBD1 matching 9 bases. CDR3 sequence (DNA): TGTGCCAGCAGCCCAACAGGGGGCAAGGGTTATGGCTACACCTTC. Its protein product is CASSPTGGKGYGYTF.